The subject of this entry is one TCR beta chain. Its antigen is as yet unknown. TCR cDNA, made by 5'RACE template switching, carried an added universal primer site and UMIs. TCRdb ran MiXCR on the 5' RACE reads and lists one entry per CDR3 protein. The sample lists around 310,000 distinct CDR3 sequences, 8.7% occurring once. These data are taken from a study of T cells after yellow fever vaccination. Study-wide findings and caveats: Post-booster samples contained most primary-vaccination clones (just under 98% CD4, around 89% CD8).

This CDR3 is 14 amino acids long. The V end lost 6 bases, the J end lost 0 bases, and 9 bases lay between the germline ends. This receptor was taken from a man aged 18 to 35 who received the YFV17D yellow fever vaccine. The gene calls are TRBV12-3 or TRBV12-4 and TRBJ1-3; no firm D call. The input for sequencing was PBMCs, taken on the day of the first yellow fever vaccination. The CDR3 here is CASSQLTSGNTIYF. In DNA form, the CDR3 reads TGTGCCAGCAGCCAATTGACCTCTGGAAACACCATATATTTT.